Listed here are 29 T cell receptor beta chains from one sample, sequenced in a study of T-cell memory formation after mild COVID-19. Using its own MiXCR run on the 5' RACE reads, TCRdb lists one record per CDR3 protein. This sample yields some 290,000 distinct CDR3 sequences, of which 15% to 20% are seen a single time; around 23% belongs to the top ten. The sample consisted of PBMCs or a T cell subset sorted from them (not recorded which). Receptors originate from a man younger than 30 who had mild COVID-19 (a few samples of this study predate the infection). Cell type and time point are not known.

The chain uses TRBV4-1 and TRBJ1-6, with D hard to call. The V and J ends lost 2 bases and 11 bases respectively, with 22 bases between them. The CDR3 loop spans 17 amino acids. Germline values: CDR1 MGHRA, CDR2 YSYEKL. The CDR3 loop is CASSQNPFGLVAPPLHF. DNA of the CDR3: TGCGCCAGCAGCCAAAATCCCTTCGGGCTGGTCGCCCCACCCCTCCACTTT.

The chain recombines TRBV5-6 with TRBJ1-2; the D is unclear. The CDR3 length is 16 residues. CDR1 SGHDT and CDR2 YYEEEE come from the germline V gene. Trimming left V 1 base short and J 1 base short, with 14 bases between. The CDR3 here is CASSLMRIRFNYGYTF. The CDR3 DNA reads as TGTGCCAGCAGCTTGATGCGCATACGGTTTAACTATGGCTACACCTTC.

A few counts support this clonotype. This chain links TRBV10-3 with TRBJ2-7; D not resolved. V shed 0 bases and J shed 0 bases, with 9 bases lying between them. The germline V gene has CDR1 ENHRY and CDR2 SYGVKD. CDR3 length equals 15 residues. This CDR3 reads CAISESDAASYEQYF. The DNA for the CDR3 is TGTGCCATCAGTGAGTCCGACGCAGCCTCCTACGAGCAGTACTTC.

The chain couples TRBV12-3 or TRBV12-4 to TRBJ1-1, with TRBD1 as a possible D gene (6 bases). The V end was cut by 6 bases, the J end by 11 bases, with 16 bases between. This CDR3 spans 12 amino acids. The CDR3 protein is CASSHNRVLAFF. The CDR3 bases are TGTGCCAGCAGCCACAACAGGGTATTGGCTTTCTTT.

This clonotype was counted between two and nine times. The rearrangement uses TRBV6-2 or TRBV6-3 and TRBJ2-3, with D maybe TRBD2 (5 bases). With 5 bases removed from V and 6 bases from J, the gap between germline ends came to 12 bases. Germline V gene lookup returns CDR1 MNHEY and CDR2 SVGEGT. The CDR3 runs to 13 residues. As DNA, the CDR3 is TGTGCCAGCAGTATTGCTTTAGCGGATACGCAGTATTTT. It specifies CASSIALADTQYF.

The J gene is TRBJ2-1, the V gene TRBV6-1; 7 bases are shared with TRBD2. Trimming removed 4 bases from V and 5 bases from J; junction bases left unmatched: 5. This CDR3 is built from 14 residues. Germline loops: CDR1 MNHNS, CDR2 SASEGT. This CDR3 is CASSAAAGNNEQFF. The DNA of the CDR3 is TGTGCCAGCAGTGCCGCAGCGGGGAACAATGAGCAGTTCTTC.

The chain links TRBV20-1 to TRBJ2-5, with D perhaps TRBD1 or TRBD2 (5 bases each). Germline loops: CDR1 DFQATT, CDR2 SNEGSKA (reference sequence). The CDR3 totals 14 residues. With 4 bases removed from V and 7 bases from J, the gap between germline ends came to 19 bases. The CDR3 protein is CSATPGAARGTQYF. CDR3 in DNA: TGCAGTGCTACACCCGGGGCGGCCCGGGGGACCCAGTACTTC.

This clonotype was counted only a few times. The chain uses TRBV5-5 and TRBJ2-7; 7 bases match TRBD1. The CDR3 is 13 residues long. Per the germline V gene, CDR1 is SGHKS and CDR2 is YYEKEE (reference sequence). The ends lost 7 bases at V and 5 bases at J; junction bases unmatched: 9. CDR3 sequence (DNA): TGTGCCAGCCTCATCGACAGGGTGAACGAGCAGTACGTC. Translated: CASLIDRVNEQYV.

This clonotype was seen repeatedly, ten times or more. Here the CDR3 DNA reads TGTGCCAGCAGTGCCGAGACTAATGAGCAGTTCTTC. Translation gives CASSAETNEQFF. The chain links TRBV27 to TRBJ2-1; D uncertain. Germline CDR1 and CDR2: MNHEY and SMNVEV (reference sequence). The ends were cut back, 5 bases at V and 7 bases at J, with 9 bases in the middle. The CDR3 contains 12 residues.

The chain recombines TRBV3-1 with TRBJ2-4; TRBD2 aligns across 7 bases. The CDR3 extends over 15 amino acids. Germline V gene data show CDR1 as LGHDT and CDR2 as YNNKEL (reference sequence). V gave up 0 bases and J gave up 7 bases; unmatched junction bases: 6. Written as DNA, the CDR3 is TGTGCCAGCAGCCAAGACAGCGGGATAGGGAACATTCAGTACTTC. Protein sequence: CASSQDSGIGNIQYF.

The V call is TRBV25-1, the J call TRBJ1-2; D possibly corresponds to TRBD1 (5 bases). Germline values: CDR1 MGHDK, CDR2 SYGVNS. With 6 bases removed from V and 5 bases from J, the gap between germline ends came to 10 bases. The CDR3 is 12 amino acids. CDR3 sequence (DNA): TGTGCCAGCAGCGACTGGGGGTATGGCTACACCTTC. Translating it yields CASSDWGYGYTF.

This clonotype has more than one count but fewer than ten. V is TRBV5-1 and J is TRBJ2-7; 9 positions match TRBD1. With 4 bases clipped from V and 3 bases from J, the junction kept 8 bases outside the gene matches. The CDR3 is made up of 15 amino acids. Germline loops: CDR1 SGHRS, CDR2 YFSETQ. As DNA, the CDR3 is TGCGCCAGCAGCCGCCTGGGACAGGGAGGCTACGAGCAGTACTTC. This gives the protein CASSRLGQGGYEQYF.

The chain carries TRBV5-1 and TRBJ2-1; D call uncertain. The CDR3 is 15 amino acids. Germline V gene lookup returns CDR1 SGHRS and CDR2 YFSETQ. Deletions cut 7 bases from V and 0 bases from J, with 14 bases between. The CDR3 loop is CASGVGTSSYNEQFF. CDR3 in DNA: TGCGCCAGCGGGGTGGGAACATCCTCCTACAATGAGCAGTTCTTC.

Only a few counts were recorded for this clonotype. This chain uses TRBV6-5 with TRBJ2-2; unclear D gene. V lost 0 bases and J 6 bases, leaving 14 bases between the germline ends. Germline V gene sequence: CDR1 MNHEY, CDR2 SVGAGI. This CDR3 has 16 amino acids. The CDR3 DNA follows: TGTGCCAGCAGTTACTCGAGCGTCCTCCGAGCCGGGGAGCTGTTTTTT. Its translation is CASSYSSVLRAGELFF.

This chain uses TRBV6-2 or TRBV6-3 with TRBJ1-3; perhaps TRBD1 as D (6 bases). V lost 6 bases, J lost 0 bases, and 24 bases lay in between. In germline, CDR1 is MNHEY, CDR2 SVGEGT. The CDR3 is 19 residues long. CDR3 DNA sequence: TGTGCCAGCAGACCCCTACGACAGGTCCTTCGGATCTCTGGAAACACCATATATTTT. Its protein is CASRPLRQVLRISGNTIYF.

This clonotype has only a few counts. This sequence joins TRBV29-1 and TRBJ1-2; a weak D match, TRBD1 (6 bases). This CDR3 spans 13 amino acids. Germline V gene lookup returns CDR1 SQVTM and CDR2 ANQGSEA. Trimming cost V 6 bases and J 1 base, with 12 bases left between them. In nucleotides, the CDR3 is TGCAGCGTAATAAAGGACAGTAACTATGGCTACACCTTC. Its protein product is CSVIKDSNYGYTF.

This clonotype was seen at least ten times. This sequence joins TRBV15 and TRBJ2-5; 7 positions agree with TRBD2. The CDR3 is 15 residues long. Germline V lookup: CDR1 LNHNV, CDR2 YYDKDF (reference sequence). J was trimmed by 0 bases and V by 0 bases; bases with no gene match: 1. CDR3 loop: CATSREGGYQETQYF. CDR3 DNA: TGTGCCACCAGCAGAGAGGGGGGGTACCAAGAGACCCAGTACTTC.

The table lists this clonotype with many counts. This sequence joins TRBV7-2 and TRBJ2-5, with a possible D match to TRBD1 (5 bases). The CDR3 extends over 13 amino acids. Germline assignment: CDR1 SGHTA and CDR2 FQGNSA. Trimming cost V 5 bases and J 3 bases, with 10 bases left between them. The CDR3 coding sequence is TGTGCCAGCAGCGGAGACAGTGAAGAGACCCAGTACTTC. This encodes CASSGDSEETQYF.

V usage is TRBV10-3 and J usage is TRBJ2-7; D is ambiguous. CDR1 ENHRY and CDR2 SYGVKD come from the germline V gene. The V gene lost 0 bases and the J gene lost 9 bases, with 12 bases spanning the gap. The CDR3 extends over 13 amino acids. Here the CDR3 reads CAISESGPGRQYV. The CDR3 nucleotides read TGTGCCATCAGTGAGTCAGGGCCAGGAAGGCAGTACGTC.

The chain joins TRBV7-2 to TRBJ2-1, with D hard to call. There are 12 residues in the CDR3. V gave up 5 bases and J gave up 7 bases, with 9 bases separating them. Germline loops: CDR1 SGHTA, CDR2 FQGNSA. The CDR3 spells CASSPQENEQFF. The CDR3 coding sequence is TGTGCCAGCAGCCCGCAGGAGAATGAGCAGTTCTTC.

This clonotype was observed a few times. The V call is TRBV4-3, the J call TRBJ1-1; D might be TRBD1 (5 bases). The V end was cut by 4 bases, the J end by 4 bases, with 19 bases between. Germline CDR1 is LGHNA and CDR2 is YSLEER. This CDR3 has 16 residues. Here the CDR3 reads CASSPIAGDSVTEAFF. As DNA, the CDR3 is TGCGCCAGCAGCCCTATTGCGGGGGATAGCGTCACTGAAGCTTTCTTT.

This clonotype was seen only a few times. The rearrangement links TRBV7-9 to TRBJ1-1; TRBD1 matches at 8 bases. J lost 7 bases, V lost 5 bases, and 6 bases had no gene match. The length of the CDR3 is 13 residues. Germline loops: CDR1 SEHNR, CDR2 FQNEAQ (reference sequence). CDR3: CASSEGTGSEAFF. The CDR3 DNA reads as TGTGCCAGCAGCGAAGGGACAGGAAGTGAAGCTTTCTTT.

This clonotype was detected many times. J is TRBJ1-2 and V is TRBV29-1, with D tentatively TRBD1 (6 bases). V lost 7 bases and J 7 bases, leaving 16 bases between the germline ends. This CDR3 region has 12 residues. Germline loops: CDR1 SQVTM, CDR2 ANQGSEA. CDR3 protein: CSGLQGPSGYTF. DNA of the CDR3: TGCAGCGGCCTACAGGGCCCTAGTGGCTACACCTTC.

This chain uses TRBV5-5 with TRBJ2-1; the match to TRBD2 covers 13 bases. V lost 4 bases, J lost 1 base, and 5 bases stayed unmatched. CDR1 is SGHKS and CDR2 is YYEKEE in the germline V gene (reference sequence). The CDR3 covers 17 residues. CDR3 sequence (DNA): TGTGCCAGCAGCCCAAGACTAGCGGGGGGTTCCTACAATGAGCAGTTCTTC. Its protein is CASSPRLAGGSYNEQFF.

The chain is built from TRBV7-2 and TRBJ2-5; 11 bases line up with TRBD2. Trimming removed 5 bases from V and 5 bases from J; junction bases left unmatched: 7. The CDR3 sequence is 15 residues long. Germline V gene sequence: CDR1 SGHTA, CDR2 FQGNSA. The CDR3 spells CASSLSGGAGETQYF. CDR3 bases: TGTGCCAGCAGCCTTAGCGGGGGGGCCGGGGAGACCCAGTACTTC.

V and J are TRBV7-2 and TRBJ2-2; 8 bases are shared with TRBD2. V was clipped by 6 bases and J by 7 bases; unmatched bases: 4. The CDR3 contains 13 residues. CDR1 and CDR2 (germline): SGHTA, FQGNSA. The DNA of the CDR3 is TGTGCCAGCAGTCGGACTAGCCTCGGGGAGCTGTTTTTT. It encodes CASSRTSLGELFF.

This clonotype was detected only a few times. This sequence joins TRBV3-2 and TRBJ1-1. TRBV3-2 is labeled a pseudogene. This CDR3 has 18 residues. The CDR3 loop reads CASSQRRARGAGNTEAFF. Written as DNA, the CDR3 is TGTGCCAGCAGCCAAAGGAGGGCCAGGGGAGCCGGGAACACTGAAGCTTTCTTT.

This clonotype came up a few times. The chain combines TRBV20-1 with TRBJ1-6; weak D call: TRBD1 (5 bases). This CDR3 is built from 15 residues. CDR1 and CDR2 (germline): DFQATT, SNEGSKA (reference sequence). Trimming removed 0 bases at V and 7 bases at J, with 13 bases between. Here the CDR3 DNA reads TGCAGTGCTAGAGATTTCCGCAGGGAGAATTCACCCCTCCACTTT. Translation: CSARDFRRENSPLHF.

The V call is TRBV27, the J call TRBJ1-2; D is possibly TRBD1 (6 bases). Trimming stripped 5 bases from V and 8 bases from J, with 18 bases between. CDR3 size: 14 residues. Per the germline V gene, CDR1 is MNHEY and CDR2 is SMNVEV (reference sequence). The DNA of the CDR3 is TGTGCCAGCAGTCCCACGGGTCCCGGGGGCGGCTACACCTTC. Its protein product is CASSPTGPGGGYTF.